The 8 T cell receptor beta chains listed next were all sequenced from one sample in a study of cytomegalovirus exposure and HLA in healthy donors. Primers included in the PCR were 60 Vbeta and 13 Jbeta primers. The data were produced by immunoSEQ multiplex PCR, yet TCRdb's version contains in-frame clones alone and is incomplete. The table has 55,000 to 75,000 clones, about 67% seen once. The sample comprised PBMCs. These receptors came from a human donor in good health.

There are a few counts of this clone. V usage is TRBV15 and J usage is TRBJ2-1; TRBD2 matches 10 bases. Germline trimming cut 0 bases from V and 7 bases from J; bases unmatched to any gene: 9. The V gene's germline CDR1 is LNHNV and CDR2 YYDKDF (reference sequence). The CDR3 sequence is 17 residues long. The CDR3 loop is CATSRDRRLAGENEQFF. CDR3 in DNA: TGTGCCACCAGCAGAGATAGGCGGCTAGCGGGAGAAAATGAGCAGTTCTTC.

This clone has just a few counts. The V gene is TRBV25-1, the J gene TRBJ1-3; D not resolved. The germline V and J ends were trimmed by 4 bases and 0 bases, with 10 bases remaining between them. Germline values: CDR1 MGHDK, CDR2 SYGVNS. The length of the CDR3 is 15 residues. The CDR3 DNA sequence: TGTGCCAGCAGTGCCCCAGGAAACTCTGGAAACACCATATATTTT. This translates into CASSAPGNSGNTIYF.

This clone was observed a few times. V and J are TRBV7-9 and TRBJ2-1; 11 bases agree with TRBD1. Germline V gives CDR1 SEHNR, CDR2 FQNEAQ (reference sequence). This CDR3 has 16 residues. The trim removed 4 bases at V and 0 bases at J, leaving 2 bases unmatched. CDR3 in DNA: TGTGCCAGCAGCTCAGGGACAGGGGGCTCCTACAATGAGCAGTTCTTC. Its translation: CASSSGTGGSYNEQFF.

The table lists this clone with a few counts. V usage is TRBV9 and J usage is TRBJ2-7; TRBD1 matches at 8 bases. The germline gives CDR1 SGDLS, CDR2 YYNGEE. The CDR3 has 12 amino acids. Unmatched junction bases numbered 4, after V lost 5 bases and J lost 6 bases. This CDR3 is CASSKQGGEQYF. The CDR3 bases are TGTGCCAGCAGTAAACAGGGGGGCGAGCAGTACTTC.

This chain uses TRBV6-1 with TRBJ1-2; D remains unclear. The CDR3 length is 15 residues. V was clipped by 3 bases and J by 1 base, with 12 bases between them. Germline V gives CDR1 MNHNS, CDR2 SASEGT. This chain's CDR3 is CASSELRIYNYGYTF. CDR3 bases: TGTGCCAGCAGTGAGTTGAGGATTTATAACTATGGCTACACCTTC.

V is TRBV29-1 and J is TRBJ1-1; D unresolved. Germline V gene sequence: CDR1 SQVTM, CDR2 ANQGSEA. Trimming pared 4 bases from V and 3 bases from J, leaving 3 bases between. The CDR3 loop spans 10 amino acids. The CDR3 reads CSVVDTEAFF. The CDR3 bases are TGCAGCGTTGTCGACACTGAAGCTTTCTTT.

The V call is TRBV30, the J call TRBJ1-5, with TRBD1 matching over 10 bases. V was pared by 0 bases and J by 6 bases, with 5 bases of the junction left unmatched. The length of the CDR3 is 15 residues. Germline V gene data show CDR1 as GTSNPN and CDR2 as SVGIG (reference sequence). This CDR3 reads CAWSVGRQGAQPQHF. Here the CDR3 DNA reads TGTGCCTGGAGTGTAGGGAGACAGGGGGCTCAGCCCCAGCATTTT.

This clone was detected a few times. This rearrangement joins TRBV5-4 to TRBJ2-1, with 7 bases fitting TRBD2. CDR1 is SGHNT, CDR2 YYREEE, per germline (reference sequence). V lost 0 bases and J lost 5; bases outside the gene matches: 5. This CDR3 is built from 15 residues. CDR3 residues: CASSLGGRDDNEQFF. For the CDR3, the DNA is TGTGCCAGCAGCTTGGGTGGGAGGGACGACAATGAGCAGTTCTTC.